Presented here are 29 T cell receptor beta chains from one specimen sequenced in a study of identical twins. TCRdb passed the 5' RACE reads through MiXCR, listing each CDR3 protein once. This sample has some 330,000 distinct CDR3 sequences, with approximately 10% found just once. The sample consisted of naive T cells sorted from blood. The receptors here all came from a woman aged 45-60 years in good health.

A few counts support this clonotype. The chain joins TRBV12-3 or TRBV12-4 to TRBJ1-5; tentatively, D is TRBD1 (5 bases). The CDR3 totals 14 residues. Between the trimmed V and J ends, which lost 6 bases and 6 bases, there was a span of 15 bases. DNA for the CDR3: TGTGCCAGCAGGGGAGCCGGGGGACTTCAGCCCCAGCATTTT. It yields the protein CASRGAGGLQPQHF.

The chain recombines TRBV12-3 or TRBV12-4 with TRBJ1-5; D ambiguous. V was clipped by 3 bases and J by 7 bases, with 7 bases between them. The CDR3 extends over 12 amino acids. Written as DNA, the CDR3 is TGTGCCAGCAGTTTGTGGGAACAGCCCCAGCATTTT. The encoded protein is CASSLWEQPQHF.

This clonotype has only a few counts. The chain uses TRBV20-1 and TRBJ2-5; 7 bases are shared with TRBD2. The CDR3 has 12 residues. From germline, CDR1 is DFQATT and CDR2 SNEGSKA (reference sequence). Unmatched junction bases numbered 1, after V lost 4 bases and J lost 2 bases. Here the CDR3 reads CSATSGQETQYF. The CDR3 DNA reads TGCAGTGCTACTAGCGGTCAAGAGACCCAGTACTTC.

This clonotype has just a few counts. The J gene is TRBJ2-1, the V gene TRBV2; maybe TRBD2 (6 bases). The germline V gene encodes CDR1 SNHLY and CDR2 FYNNEI. V shed 6 bases and J shed 7 bases, with 13 bases lying between them. This CDR3 contains 13 residues. The CDR3: CASRTLRENEQFF. The CDR3 coding sequence is TGTGCCAGCAGAACCCTCCGGGAGAATGAGCAGTTCTTC.

This clonotype turned up a few times. The gene calls are TRBV7-2 and TRBJ1-4; D is uncertain. The germline V gene has CDR1 SGHTA and CDR2 FQGNSA. This CDR3 has 15 residues. Trimming removed 0 bases from V and 7 bases from J, with 12 bases in between. DNA for the CDR3: TGTGCCAGCAGCTTAGCGCTAAGCTCTCGTGAAAAACTGTTTTTT. Amino acid sequence: CASSLALSSREKLFF.

This clonotype occurred many times. The chain combines TRBV12-3 or TRBV12-4 with TRBJ1-6; D not certain. V dropped 1 base and J dropped 8 bases, with 3 bases sitting between them. CDR3 length: 12 residues. As DNA, the CDR3 is TGTGCCAGCAGTTTAGGGTATTCACCCCTCCACTTT. Its protein product is CASSLGYSPLHF.

This clonotype appeared a few times. The V call is TRBV6-5, the J call TRBJ2-1; 7 nucleotides align to TRBD2. Losses at the gene ends were 7 bases for V and 2 bases for J; bases not matched to a gene: 8. Germline assignment: CDR1 MNHEY and CDR2 SVGAGI. This CDR3 is built from 15 residues. The CDR3: CASIPQRDAYNEQFF. The DNA of the CDR3 is TGTGCCAGCATCCCTCAGCGGGACGCCTACAATGAGCAGTTCTTC.

This clonotype was seen a handful of times. The chain employs TRBV30 and TRBJ2-2, with a weak D call TRBD2 (6 bases). CDR1 is GTSNPN and CDR2 is SVGIG in the germline V gene (reference sequence). Trimming stripped 2 bases from V and 4 bases from J, with 20 bases between. This CDR3 has 17 residues. CDR3 DNA sequence: TGTGCCTGGAGTTCCCCGGGCGGCGGGGTCCTCACCGGGGAGCTGTTTTTT. Residues: CAWSSPGGGVLTGELFF.

This clonotype has only a few counts. The chain employs TRBV4-1 and TRBJ2-1; D remains ambiguous. CDR3 length equals 15 residues. Trimming pared 1 base from V and 1 base from J, leaving 8 bases between. Germline V CDR1 and CDR2: MGHRA, YSYEKL. The CDR3 spells CASSQGIGSYNEQFF. The CDR3 DNA is TGCGCCAGCAGCCAAGGTATAGGGTCCTACAATGAGCAGTTCTTC.

This clonotype has only a few counts. This chain joins TRBV6-9 and TRBJ2-1; D is ambiguous. There are 9 residues in the CDR3. Germline V gene data show CDR1 as MNHGY and CDR2 as SVAAGI. V dropped 10 bases and J dropped 6 bases, with 4 bases sitting between them. For the CDR3, the DNA is TGTGCCACCCCCAATGAGCAGTTCTTC. This codes for CATPNEQFF.

This clonotype was seen many times. V is TRBV6-2 or TRBV6-3 and J is TRBJ2-3; D is possibly TRBD1 (6 bases). V gave up 3 bases and J gave up 7 bases, with 11 bases separating them. Germline CDR1 MNHEY, CDR2 SVGEGT. The CDR3 loop spans 13 amino acids. The CDR3 DNA reads TGTGCCAGCAGTTATCCAGGGGAAAATACGCAGTATTTT. Amino acids: CASSYPGENTQYF.

V and J are TRBV27 and TRBJ2-7; 7 bases line up with TRBD2. The germline V gene has CDR1 MNHEY and CDR2 SMNVEV (reference sequence). The V segment lost 6 bases and the J segment 3 bases; nucleotides outside the gene matches: 8. CDR3 length: 14 amino acids. The CDR3 nucleotides read TGTGCCAGCAGAGTTTTCAGCGGGAACTACGAGCAGTACTTC. It translates to CASRVFSGNYEQYF.

This clonotype was seen repeatedly, ten times or more. This sequence joins TRBV6-1 and TRBJ2-2, with 7 bases lining up with TRBD1. The length of the CDR3 is 15 residues. CDR1 and CDR2 (germline): MNHNS, SASEGT. V shed 6 bases and J 7 bases; nucleotides not matched to a gene: 11. CDR3 coding DNA: TGTGCCAGCAGCGTACCACAGGGGTTTGACGGGGAGCTGTTTTTT. This translates into CASSVPQGFDGELFF.

This clonotype was picked up a small number of times. The chain carries TRBV11-1 and TRBJ2-7; 9 positions match TRBD1. J gave up 3 bases and V 5 bases, and 8 bases lay outside the gene matches. This CDR3 is 15 amino acids long. The germline CDR1 and CDR2 sequences are SGHAT and FQDESV (reference sequence). Here the CDR3 reads CASSVTGTGLYEQYV. CDR3 in DNA: TGTGCCAGCAGCGTTACCGGGACAGGGCTCTACGAGCAGTACGTC.

This clonotype has only a few counts. The chain employs TRBV5-6 and TRBJ2-7, with 9 nucleotides matching TRBD2. There are 15 residues in the CDR3. Germline assignment: CDR1 SGHDT and CDR2 YYEEEE. J was trimmed by 4 bases and V by 3 bases; bases with no gene match: 8. Here the CDR3 reads CASSSISGRRYEQYV. Here the CDR3 DNA reads TGTGCCAGCAGCTCGATTAGCGGGAGAAGGTACGAGCAGTACGTC.

A few counts support this clonotype. The chain recombines TRBV11-2 with TRBJ2-1, with a weak D call TRBD1 (5 bases). This CDR3 is 15 amino acids long. Germline-derived CDR1 and CDR2 are SGHAT and FQNNGV. Trimming took 5 bases from V and 3 from J, leaving 14 bases between them. CDR3 loop: CASSPDKGLYNEQFF. The CDR3 nucleotides are TGTGCCAGCAGCCCGGACAAGGGGCTCTACAATGAGCAGTTCTTC.

This clonotype was found a few times. The genes are TRBV30 and TRBJ2-1; D is perhaps TRBD2 (6 bases). Germline V lookup: CDR1 GTSNPN, CDR2 SVGIG (reference sequence). The CDR3 is 11 amino acids. V gave up 3 bases and J gave up 9 bases, with 9 bases separating them. The CDR3 sequence is CAWSLGGEQFF. DNA for the CDR3: TGTGCCTGGAGCCTGGGGGGTGAGCAGTTCTTC.

The rearrangement uses TRBV5-5 and TRBJ2-7; 10 nucleotides line up with TRBD1. The V gene's germline CDR1 is SGHKS and CDR2 YYEKEE (reference sequence). The CDR3 contains 16 residues. Losses at the gene ends were 4 bases for V and 2 bases for J; bases not matched to a gene: 9. CDR3 bases: TGTGCCAGCAGCCCCCGAATCGGACAGGGGGCCTACGAGCAGTACTTC. Encoded protein: CASSPRIGQGAYEQYF.

This chain connects TRBV20-1 to TRBJ1-6; 8 positions match TRBD1. CDR3 length equals 15 residues. CDR1 is DFQATT, CDR2 SNEGSKA, per germline (reference sequence). With 3 bases clipped from V and 8 bases from J, the junction kept 9 bases outside the gene matches. CDR3 protein: CSASGRGRQDSPLHF. The CDR3 region has the DNA TGCAGTGCTAGTGGCAGGGGGCGTCAAGATTCACCCCTCCACTTT.

This clonotype was observed a few times. This chain connects TRBV7-2 to TRBJ2-1; D is perhaps TRBD1 (6 bases). The CDR3 runs to 15 residues. The germline V gene has CDR1 SGHTA and CDR2 FQGNSA. The germline V and J ends were trimmed by 3 bases and 2 bases, with 11 bases remaining between them. The CDR3 loop is CASSLHRVAYNEQFF. CDR3 DNA sequence: TGTGCCAGCAGCTTGCACAGGGTCGCCTACAATGAGCAGTTCTTC.

This clonotype was observed at least ten times. This chain uses TRBV12-3 or TRBV12-4 with TRBJ2-7, with TRBD1 matching over 10 bases. The CDR3 has 15 amino acids. V dropped 6 bases and J dropped 0; count of bases not matched to a gene: 5. The CDR3 reads CASSAGTGVSYEQYV. The CDR3 DNA is TGTGCCAGCAGCGCCGGGACAGGGGTCTCCTACGAGCAGTACGTC.

The chain couples TRBV25-1 to TRBJ2-3, with TRBD1 as a possible D gene (6 bases). Trimming took off 3 bases at V and 4 bases at J, with 8 bases between the two ends. This CDR3 is built from 13 residues. Germline assignment: CDR1 MGHDK and CDR2 SYGVNS. The CDR3 region is CASSDRGSDTQYF. The CDR3 bases are TGTGCCAGCAGTGACAGGGGATCAGATACGCAGTATTTT.

The V gene is TRBV27, the J gene TRBJ2-3; 8 bases line up with TRBD2. The CDR3 extends over 16 amino acids. CDR1 is MNHEY and CDR2 is SMNVEV in the germline V gene (reference sequence). V lost 3 bases, J lost 1 base, and 6 bases stayed unmatched. This chain's CDR3 is CASSFIAGPGTDTQYF. As DNA, the CDR3 is TGTGCCAGCAGTTTCATAGCGGGACCAGGCACAGATACGCAGTATTTT.

This clonotype has ten or more counts. The V call is TRBV5-1, the J call TRBJ2-3; D is unclear. Trimming took 2 bases from V and 2 from J, leaving 6 bases between them. This CDR3 is 13 amino acids long. Germline CDR1 and CDR2: SGHRS and YFSETQ. The CDR3 sequence is CASSLIPTDTQYF. The CDR3 DNA reads TGCGCCAGCAGCTTAATCCCCACAGATACGCAGTATTTT.

CDR3 sequence: CASSPPGLSGANVLTF. CDR3 nucleotide sequence: TGTGCCAGCAGTCCCCCAGGGTTATCTGGGGCCAACGTCCTGACTTTC. The gene calls are TRBV12-3 or TRBV12-4 and TRBJ2-6; weak D call: TRBD1 (5 bases). Trimming took 5 bases from V and 1 from J, leaving 12 bases between them. The CDR3 extends over 16 amino acids.

This clonotype was counted only a few times. V gene TRBV3-1 combines with J gene TRBJ2-3, with TRBD2 matching 8 bases. CDR1 and CDR2 (germline): LGHDT, YNNKEL (reference sequence). The CDR3 totals 17 residues. Trimming took 0 bases from V and 2 from J; bases not matched to a gene: 7. This chain's CDR3 is CASSQETGAGVTDTQYF. The CDR3 DNA reads TGTGCCAGCAGCCAAGAAACGGGAGCGGGAGTCACAGATACGCAGTATTTT.

This clonotype was counted many times. The rearrangement links TRBV5-1 to TRBJ2-1; 7 bases fit TRBD2. Germline V CDR1 and CDR2: SGHRS, YFSETQ. There are 17 residues in the CDR3. Trimming at V came to 3 bases and at J to 0 bases, leaving 9 bases not matched to a gene. The CDR3 DNA is TGCGCCAGCAGCTCCGAACCCCCTAGCGGCTCCTACAATGAGCAGTTCTTC. The encoded protein is CASSSEPPSGSYNEQFF.

This chain uses TRBV5-1 with TRBJ1-1; 12 bases are a match to TRBD1. Trimming removed 6 bases from V and 4 bases from J; junction bases left unmatched: 1. Germline loops: CDR1 SGHRS, CDR2 YFSETQ. The CDR3 loop spans 13 amino acids. The CDR3 sequence: CASKGQGATEAFF. The DNA of the CDR3 is TGCGCCAGCAAGGGACAGGGGGCCACTGAAGCTTTCTTT.

This clonotype was counted only a few times. V is TRBV6-1 and J is TRBJ2-2; D may match TRBD1 or TRBD2 (5 bases each). Germline loops: CDR1 MNHNS, CDR2 SASEGT. V lost 8 bases to trimming and J lost 0 bases, with 10 bases between them. The CDR3 loop spans 14 amino acids. In DNA form, the CDR3 reads TGTGCCAGCCGGGACGGACCGAACACCGGGGAGCTGTTTTTT. Residues: CASRDGPNTGELFF.